These 24 T cell receptor beta chains were sequenced from one sample in a study of cytotoxic CD8 clonotypes in ibrutinib-treated CLL. Profiled with immunoSEQ multiplex PCR; TCRdb holds only in-frame clones, not every one. The table shows more than 75,000 clones, with 70% to 80% occurring only once. The material sequenced was PBMCs, taken after 24 months of ibrutinib treatment. These receptors all stem from a human donor with chronic lymphocytic leukemia.

The chain employs TRBV10-2 and TRBJ2-5; 9 nucleotides match TRBD2. Germline CDR1 reads WSHSY; CDR2 reads SAAADI. The CDR3 is 16 amino acids. After removal of 3 bases from V and 3 bases from J, the junction contained 8 bases not matched to a gene. CDR3 bases: TGCGCCAGCAGTGATAGGGGACTAGCAGCTAAAGAGACCCAGTACTTC. It encodes CASSDRGLAAKETQYF.

The chain links TRBV7-2 to TRBJ2-1, with TRBD1 matching over 9 bases. V shed 0 bases and J 5 bases; nucleotides not matched to a gene: 8. Germline loops: CDR1 SGHTA, CDR2 FQGNSA. This CDR3 is 17 amino acids long. Here the CDR3 DNA reads TGTGCCAGCAGCTTAGCGGGCCCCGGGACAGGGAACAATGAGCAGTTCTTC. Its protein product is CASSLAGPGTGNNEQFF.

This chain links TRBV5-4 with TRBJ2-5, with D uncertain. V was cut by 2 bases and J by 1 base, with 9 bases left in between. Germline CDR1 and CDR2: SGHNT and YYREEE (reference sequence). This CDR3 has 14 amino acids. Here the CDR3 DNA reads TGTGCCAGCAGCTTTGGTCAGTTCCAAGAGACCCAGTACTTC. Translated, it gives CASSFGQFQETQYF.

V is TRBV28 and J is TRBJ1-2, with D unresolved. Per germline, CDR1 MDHEN and CDR2 SYDVKM. The CDR3 is made up of 13 amino acids. Trimming pared 3 bases from V and 4 bases from J, leaving 9 bases between. CDR3 loop: CASSFVGAYGYTF. For the CDR3, the DNA is TGTGCCAGCAGTTTTGTGGGAGCCTATGGCTACACCTTC.

The V and J genes are TRBV10-2 and TRBJ1-2; no definite D call. There are 13 residues in the CDR3. The germline CDR1 and CDR2 sequences are WSHSY and SAAADI. V lost 7 bases and J 4 bases, leaving 13 bases between the germline ends. The CDR3 region is CASTAGFSYGYTF. CDR3 bases: TGCGCCAGCACCGCGGGGTTCAGCTATGGCTACACCTTC.

This chain links TRBV28 with TRBJ2-7, with unresolved D. There are 12 residues in the CDR3. Trimming cost V 3 bases and J 3 bases, with 6 bases left between them. The germline CDR1 and CDR2 sequences are MDHEN and SYDVKM. The CDR3 loop reads CASSFLGYEQYF. The CDR3 nucleotides are TGTGCCAGCAGTTTCCTAGGCTACGAGCAGTACTTC.

The chain carries TRBV11-3 and TRBJ1-4; possibly TRBD1 for D (5 bases). Germline CDR1 reads SGHNT; CDR2 reads YENEEA. V shed 1 base and J shed 7 bases, with 16 bases lying between them. The CDR3 totals 16 residues. CDR3 loop: CASSLAGTLRGEKLFF. CDR3 DNA: TGTGCCAGCAGCTTAGCCGGGACCCTTAGGGGTGAAAAACTGTTTTTT.

The CDR3: CSVLLTGTNYGYTF. The CDR3 nucleotides read TGCAGCGTCCTCCTGACAGGGACTAACTATGGCTACACCTTC. The chain employs TRBV29-1 and TRBJ1-2; 7 bases align to TRBD1. J was trimmed by 0 bases and V by 6 bases; bases with no gene match: 7. CDR3 length equals 14 residues. Looked up from germline, CDR1 is SQVTM and CDR2 is ANQGSEA.

This rearrangement joins TRBV18 to TRBJ2-2; D is unresolved. The CDR3 covers 16 residues. The V end was cut by 3 bases, the J end by 0 bases, with 11 bases between. The germline gives CDR1 KGHSH, CDR2 LQKENI. CDR3 residues: CASSPEAPANTGELFF. The CDR3 region has the DNA TGTGCCAGCTCACCCGAAGCGCCTGCGAACACCGGGGAGCTGTTTTTT.

The sample holds one count of this clone. J is TRBJ1-5 and V is TRBV6-6; D uncertain. Germline CDR1 MNHNY, CDR2 SVGAGI (reference sequence). CDR3 length: 13 residues. Trimming left V 8 bases short and J 1 base short, with 9 bases between. CDR3: CASGMGSNQPQHF. In DNA, the CDR3 is TGTGCCAGCGGGATGGGGAGCAATCAGCCCCAGCATTTT.

The chain carries TRBV7-6 and TRBJ1-2; tentative D call: TRBD1 (5 bases). The CDR3 is made up of 14 amino acids. V was clipped by 3 bases and J by 8 bases, with 16 bases between them. Per germline, CDR1 SGHVS and CDR2 FNYEAQ. The CDR3 here is CASSLGQGSRGYTF. The CDR3 region has the DNA TGTGCCAGCAGCTTGGGGCAGGGTTCCCGCGGCTACACCTTC.

This chain uses TRBV18 with TRBJ1-5; 9 bases align to TRBD1. Per the germline V gene, CDR1 is KGHSH and CDR2 is LQKENI. The CDR3 extends over 14 amino acids. V shed 4 bases, J shed 7 bases, and the junction held 5 bases outside the gene matches. The CDR3 sequence is CASSLDRGRQPQHF. The CDR3 region has the DNA TGTGCCAGCTCACTGGACAGGGGTCGGCAGCCCCAGCATTTT. The complete variable domain, with remaining parts taken from reference TRBV18 and TRBJ1-5, reads NAGVMQNPRHLVRRRGQEARLRCSPMKGHSHVYWYRQLPEEGLKFMVYLQKENIIDESGMPKERFSAEFPKEGPSILRIQQVVRGDSAAYFCASSLDRGRQPQHFGDGTRLSIL.

The chain links TRBV7-3 to TRBJ2-1, with a possible D match to TRBD2 (6 bases). Germline CDR1 reads SGHTA; CDR2 reads FQGTGA. The CDR3 contains 15 residues. The V end lost 4 bases, the J end lost 8 bases, and 18 bases lay between the germline ends. CDR3 in DNA: TGTGCCAGCAGCTCAATTAGCGGCGCGGGCGATGAGCAGTTCTTC. It encodes CASSSISGAGDEQFF.

This chain uses TRBV7-9 with TRBJ2-1; 11 bases match TRBD2. Losses at the gene ends were 3 bases for V and 8 bases for J; bases not matched to a gene: 3. The germline gives CDR1 SEHNR, CDR2 FQNEAQ (reference sequence). This CDR3 has 14 amino acids. In DNA, the CDR3 is TGTGCCAGCAGCTTGACTAGCGGGAATCATGAGCAGTTCTTC. Amino acid sequence: CASSLTSGNHEQFF.

This clone came up once. The V call is TRBV7-3, the J call TRBJ2-6, with D tentatively TRBD2 (7 bases). Germline V CDR1 and CDR2: SGHTA, FQGTGA. The CDR3 is 19 amino acids. Deletions cut 3 bases from V and 0 bases from J, with 18 bases between. CDR3 DNA: TGTGCCAGCAGCTTGGGTTCCGGGGGGCCCCCCTCTGGGGCCAACGTCCTGACTTTC. Translating it yields CASSLGSGGPPSGANVLTF.

V gene TRBV6-6 combines with J gene TRBJ2-7; no clear D. The length of the CDR3 is 13 residues. In germline, CDR1 is MNHNY, CDR2 SVGAGI (reference sequence). V gave up 2 bases and J gave up 6 bases, with 11 bases separating them. The CDR3 DNA reads as TGTGCCAGCAGTTACCCCGAGGACCGCGAGCAGTACTTC. Encoded protein: CASSYPEDREQYF.

V gene TRBV9 combines with J gene TRBJ2-2, with D maybe TRBD2 (6 bases). V lost 4 bases and J 5 bases, leaving 15 bases between the germline ends. The CDR3 is 15 residues long. Germline lookup yields CDR1 SGDLS and CDR2 YYNGEE. CDR3 in DNA: TGTGCCAGCAGCCCGGGGACTGCGAGGACCGGGGAGCTGTTTTTT. Its protein product is CASSPGTARTGELFF.

The chain couples TRBV10-2 to TRBJ2-1; D might be TRBD2 (6 bases). V was clipped by 8 bases and J by 5 bases, with 13 bases between them. The CDR3 consists of 13 residues. Germline CDR1 and CDR2: WSHSY and SAAADI. The CDR3 bases are TGCGCCAGCCTACTAGCTCTGAACAATGAGCAGTTCTTC. As protein: CASLLALNNEQFF.

The chain combines TRBV4-2 with TRBJ2-3; D not certain. The length of the CDR3 is 14 residues. Trimming took off 4 bases at V and 3 bases at J, with 11 bases between the two ends. Germline CDR1 and CDR2: LGHNA and YNFKEQ. The DNA of the CDR3 is TGTGCCAGCAGCCGAACCAACCCAACAGATACGCAGTATTTT. Encoded protein: CASSRTNPTDTQYF.

V and J are TRBV11-2 and TRBJ1-2, with 9 positions matching TRBD1. This CDR3 contains 15 residues. The V gene end was trimmed by 4 bases and the J gene end by 7 bases; junction bases not matched to a gene: 10. Per germline, CDR1 SGHAT and CDR2 FQNNGV. The CDR3 region is CASSSPGQGVSGYTF. The CDR3 nucleotides read TGTGCCAGCAGCTCACCGGGACAGGGAGTCTCTGGCTACACCTTC.

This chain joins TRBV7-9 and TRBJ2-4; no firm D call. CDR1 and CDR2 (germline): SEHNR, FQNEAQ (reference sequence). CDR3 length: 15 residues. Trimming cost V 1 base and J 0 bases, with 7 bases left between them. CDR3 bases: TGTGCCAGCAGCTTAGTGTCGGTAGCCAAAAACATTCAGTACTTC. It specifies CASSLVSVAKNIQYF. Looking up the rest from reference TRBV7-9 and TRBJ2-4 gives the full variable domain: DTGVSQNPRHKITKRGQNVTFRCDPISEHNRLYWYRQTLGQGPEFLTYFQNEAQLEKSRLLSDRFSAERPKGSFSTLEIQRTEQGDSAMYLCASSLVSVAKNIQYFGAGTRLSVL.

The V call is TRBV30, the J call TRBJ1-6; D call uncertain. V was pared by 3 bases and J by 8 bases, with 11 bases between. Germline loops: CDR1 GTSNPN, CDR2 SVGIG (reference sequence). The CDR3 runs to 13 residues. The CDR3 protein is CAWSPPGDSPLHF. The CDR3 DNA sequence: TGTGCCTGGAGCCCCCCCGGCGATTCACCCCTCCACTTT.

The chain employs TRBV15 and TRBJ2-1; TRBD2 agrees at 8 bases. This CDR3 is built from 15 residues. V trimming: 1 base; J trimming: 6 bases; junction bases outside the gene matches: 5. Germline CDR1 reads LNHNV; CDR2 reads YYDKDF (reference sequence). The CDR3 nucleotides are TGTGCCACCAGCAGAGGGGCGGCGGGAGGCAATGAGCAGTTCTTC. As protein: CATSRGAAGGNEQFF.

CDR3 nucleotides: TGTGCCAGCAGCTTTTTGCCTCCGGACATGAACACTGAAGCTTTCTTT. It is translated as CASSFLPPDMNTEAFF. The V call is TRBV5-5, the J call TRBJ1-1; D is possibly TRBD1 (5 bases). The CDR3 is 16 amino acids. V was shortened by 2 bases and J by 0 bases, with 14 bases between the two germline ends. CDR1 and CDR2 (germline): SGHKS, YYEKEE (reference sequence).